Sequencing of this T cell receptor (beta chain) was carried out in a study of patients and donors after allogeneic stem cell transplantation (dated by TCRdb to 2018 to 2020). This clonotype was seen only a few times. The antigen it binds to is not known. No much larger clonotype is one base removed from it; base qualities were not supplied. The CDR3 starts with the cysteine, ends with the phenylalanine, and has 14 residues. Kept here is only the CDR3 DNA, which spans 42 bases and is read in frame from base 1. CDR1 and CDR2, looked up from the germline V gene, are SQVTM and ANQGSEA. Trimmed from V: 7 bases; trimmed from J: 7 bases; junction bases lacking a gene match: 4. Receptor amplification or capture employed RT-PCR. Sequencing instrument: NextSeq 550. TCRdb's own reprocessing of the public reads used fastp at Q25 and MiXCR and kept productive beta chains. Entries are consolidated by CDR3 protein sequence, retaining the most common genes and DNA. The table for this sample lists under 200,000 distinct CDR3 sequences; 30% of them were counted only once. The top ten clonotypes cover 3.2% of the sample.

This sequence was found in a human donor who was either an allogeneic HSCT recipient or a stem cell or donor lymphocyte infusion donor (not recorded which). It is not recorded whose cells these are; they may come from a transplant donor. Rearrangement joined TRBV29-1 to TRBJ2-1; the central 16 bases match TRBD2. The sequenced sample consisted of blood, either unsorted or a sorted T cell fraction (not recorded which). In nucleotides, the sequence is TGCAGCGCTTCGGGACTAGCGGGAGGGAATGAGCAGTTCTTC. This yields the protein CSASGLAGGNEQFF.